A selection of T cell receptor beta chains follows, all from one sample in a study of shared clonotypes between healthy human individuals. Repertoires were generated with immunoSEQ multiplex PCR, while TCRdb's copy carries only in-frame clones and drops some. The top ten clones hold about 1.6% of a sample with about 2.1 million clones, just under 95% of them seen once. Sequenced sample: naive CD8+ T cells from PBMCs. The receptors here all came from a man younger than 30 in good health. Some clones in this sample may be carry-over from other donors' samples. Each CDR3 is given with its conserved first and last residue. D genes are given only for firm matches. Not every row has a clone size; where given, it reads once, few, many or a size class.

len	v_gene	d_gene	abundance	j_gene	CDR3aa	CDR3nt
15	TRBV27	TRBD1	-	TRBJ2-1	CASSPDRGQWNEQFF	TGTGCCAGCAGTCCGGACAGGGGTCAGTGGAATGAGCAGTTCTTC
14	TRBV9	-	-	TRBJ2-7	CASSQGGEAYEQYF	TGTGCCAGCAGCCAAGGCGGGGAAGCCTACGAGCAGTACTTC
14	TRBV27	TRBD2	once	TRBJ2-2	CASMVGGSTGELFF	TGTGCCAGCATGGTGGGAGGGAGCACCGGGGAGCTGTTTTTT
15	TRBV28	TRBD2	-	TRBJ2-4	CASSLPREVKNIQYF	TGTGCCAGCAGCCTACCTCGGGAGGTCAAAAACATTCAGTACTTC
13	TRBV4-1	-	-	TRBJ1-1	CASSFRANTEAFF	TGCGCCAGCAGCTTCAGGGCAAACACTGAAGCCTTCTTT
16	TRBV27	-	-	TRBJ2-7	CASSLSLPDTLYEQYF	TGTGCCAGCAGTTTATCCCTCCCTGATACCCTCTACGAGCAGTACTTC
15	TRBV29-1	-	-	TRBJ1-1	CSVDGAQQMNTEAFF	TGCAGCGTTGACGGTGCACAGCAAATGAACACTGAAGCTTTCTTT
14	TRBV6-6	TRBD1	once	TRBJ1-5	CASSGGGEDQPQHF	TGTGCCAGTTCAGGGGGGGGTGAAGATCAGCCCCAGCATTTT
16	TRBV14	TRBD2	-	TRBJ2-1	CASSHRTSGSLNEQFF	TGTGCCAGCAGCCATAGGACTAGCGGGAGTCTTAATGAGCAGTTCTTC
15	TRBV10-2	-	-	TRBJ1-4	CASSESGYRGEKLFF	TGCGCCAGCAGTGAGTCAGGGTACCGGGGTGAAAAACTGTTTTTT
14	TRBV11-2	TRBD1	-	TRBJ1-2	CASSGDRPNYGYTF	TGTGCCAGCAGCGGGGACAGGCCTAACTATGGCTACACCTTC
12	TRBV6-6	-	-	TRBJ2-7	CASTGNVHEQYF	TGTGCCAGTACAGGGAACGTACACGAGCAGTACTTC
12	TRBV29-1	-	-	TRBJ1-1	CSVRTVDTEAFF	TGCAGCGTTCGGACGGTCGACACTGAAGCTTTCTTT
15	TRBV19	-	once	TRBJ2-7	CASSLGEGSLREQYF	TGTGCCAGTAGTTTGGGTGAGGGTTCCCTCAGGGAGCAGTACTTC
15	TRBV7-9	-	-	TRBJ1-2	CASSLAGGANYGYTF	TGTGCCAGCAGCTTAGCGGGGGGCGCTAACTATGGCTACACCTTC
14	TRBV29-1	TRBD1	-	TRBJ2-7	CSVGGQGAVYEQYF	TGCAGCGTGGGGGGACAGGGGGCTGTCTACGAGCAGTACTTC
15	TRBV28	-	-	TRBJ1-5	CASSFKSGGNQPQHF	TGTGCCAGCAGTTTCAAGAGTGGGGGCAATCAGCCCCAGCATTTT
14	TRBV27	-	-	TRBJ2-1	CASSFRDRYNEQFF	TGTGCCAGCAGTTTTCGCGACCGATACAATGAGCAGTTCTTC
16	TRBV9	-	-	TRBJ1-1	CASSSPPDRMNTEAFF	TGTGCCAGCAGCTCCCCCCCGGACAGAATGAACACTGAAGCTTTCTTT
15	TRBV15	-	-	TRBJ1-2	CATRKTGSPNYGYTF	TGTGCCACCAGAAAAACAGGGTCCCCCAACTATGGCTACACCTTC
16	TRBV28	-	-	TRBJ2-7	CASSTYGATLLYEQYF	TGTGCCAGCAGTACTTACGGGGCTACGCTACTCTACGAGCAGTACTTC
14	TRBV19	TRBD2	-	TRBJ2-1	CATRGGFSYNEQFF	TGTGCCACCCGCGGGGGGTTCTCCTACAATGAGCAGTTCTTC
14	TRBV28	TRBD1	once	TRBJ2-7	CASSPVQGSYEQYF	TGTGCCAGCAGTCCCGTACAGGGGTCCTACGAGCAGTACTTC
14	TRBV10-3	-	-	TRBJ1-2	CAISEGGVDYGYTF	TGTGCCATCAGTGAGGGTGGTGTGGACTATGGCTACACCTTC
14	TRBV5-1	-	few	TRBJ2-7	CASSLLGSSYEQYF	TGCGCCAGCAGCTTGTTAGGGAGCTCCTACGAGCAGTACTTC
14	TRBV27	-	-	TRBJ2-7	CASSLRGSTLEQYF	TGTGCCAGCAGTTTGAGGGGGTCTACCCTCGAGCAGTACTTC
14	TRBV27	-	-	TRBJ2-2	CASSFRQAPGELFF	TGTGCCAGCAGTTTCCGGCAAGCACCGGGGGAGCTGTTTTTT